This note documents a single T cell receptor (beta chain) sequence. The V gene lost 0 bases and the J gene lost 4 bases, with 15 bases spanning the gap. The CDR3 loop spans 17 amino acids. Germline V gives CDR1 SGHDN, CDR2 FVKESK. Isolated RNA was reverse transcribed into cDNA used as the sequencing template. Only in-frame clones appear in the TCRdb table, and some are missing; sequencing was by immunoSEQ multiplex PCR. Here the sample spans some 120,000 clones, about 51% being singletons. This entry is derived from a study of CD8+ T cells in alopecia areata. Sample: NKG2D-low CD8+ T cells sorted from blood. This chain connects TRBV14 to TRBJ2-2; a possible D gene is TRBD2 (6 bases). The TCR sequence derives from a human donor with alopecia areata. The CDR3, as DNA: TGTGCCAGCAGCCAAGAGAGCTCGGGACTTGGCACCGGGGAGCTGTTTTTT. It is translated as CASSQESSGLGTGELFF.